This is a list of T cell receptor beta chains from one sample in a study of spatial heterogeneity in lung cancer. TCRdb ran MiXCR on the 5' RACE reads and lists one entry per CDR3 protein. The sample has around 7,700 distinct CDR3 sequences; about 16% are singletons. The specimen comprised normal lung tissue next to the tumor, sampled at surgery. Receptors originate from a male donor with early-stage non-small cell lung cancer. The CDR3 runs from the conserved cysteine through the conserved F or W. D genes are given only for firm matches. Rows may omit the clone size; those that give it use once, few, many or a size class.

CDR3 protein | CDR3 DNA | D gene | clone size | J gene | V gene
CAINPNEGQGTGANVLTF | TGTGCCATCAATCCCAACGAGGGACAGGGGACTGGGGCCAACGTCCTGACTTTC | TRBD1 | many | TRBJ2-6 | TRBV10-3
CASSYWEKNEQFF | TGTGCCAGCAGTTACTGGGAGAAGAATGAGCAGTTCTTC | . | . | TRBJ2-1 | TRBV6-2/TRBV6-3
CASSQDLGSNGYTF | TGCGCCAGCAGCCAAGATCTGGGGTCGAACGGCTACACCTTC | . | few | TRBJ1-2 | TRBV4-3
CATSRDTGSEDQYF | TGTGCCACCAGCAGAGATACCGGTAGCGAAGACCAGTACTTC | . | many | TRBJ2-7 | TRBV15
CASTTPRTGIYEQYF | TGTGCCAGCACCACGCCCCGGACGGGAATCTACGAGCAGTACTTC | . | . | TRBJ2-7 | TRBV28
CAWSAESSYNEQFF | TGTGCCTGGAGTGCAGAGAGCTCCTACAATGAGCAGTTCTTC | . | large | TRBJ2-1 | TRBV30
CASSYSLGHQPQHF | TGTGCCAGCAGTTACTCTTTGGGTCATCAGCCCCAGCATTTT | . | medium-sized | TRBJ1-5 | TRBV6-5
CASTLGGTGDRDTQYF | TGTGCCAGCACCCTAGGCGGGACAGGGGATCGAGATACGCAGTATTTT | TRBD1 | . | TRBJ2-3 | TRBV6-6
CSARGERGGWTDTQYF | TGCAGTGCTAGGGGAGAGCGGGGGGGCTGGACAGATACGCAGTATTTT | TRBD2 | few | TRBJ2-3 | TRBV20-1
CATSDPPTGRNEQFF | TGTGCCACCAGTGATCCCCCGACAGGGAGGAATGAGCAGTTCTTC | . | once | TRBJ2-1 | TRBV24-1
CASSQGTDTEAFF | TGTGCCAGCAGCCAAGGGACGGACACTGAAGCTTTCTTT | . | many | TRBJ1-1 | TRBV3-1
CASSLALLGTDTQYF | TGTGCCAGCAGCTTGGCCCTTTTGGGAACAGATACGCAGTATTTT | . | medium-sized | TRBJ2-3 | TRBV5-6
CASSFAARRYNEQFF | TGTGCCAGCAGCTTCGCTGCCAGGAGGTACAATGAGCAGTTCTTC | . | . | TRBJ2-1 | TRBV7-6
CASPGDQPQHF | TGTGCCAGCCCGGGGGATCAGCCCCAGCATTTT | . | many | TRBJ1-5 | TRBV19
CASSDPGQGAFGYTF | TGTGCCAGCAGTGATCCGGGACAGGGGGCTTTCGGCTACACCTTC | TRBD1 | many | TRBJ1-2 | TRBV27
CASSNKLGSTDTQYF | TGTGCCAGCAGTAACAAGTTGGGTAGCACAGATACGCAGTATTTT | . | many | TRBJ2-3 | TRBV25-1
CASSRTGAGGNTIYF | TGTGCCAGCAGCCGGACAGGGGCGGGTGGAAACACCATATATTTT | TRBD1 | many | TRBJ1-3 | TRBV5-4
CASSQPRGELFF | TGCGCCAGCAGCCAACCCCGCGGGGAGCTGTTTTTT | . | . | TRBJ2-2 | TRBV4-1
CAFGREKLFF | TGTGCCTTTGGTAGGGAAAAACTGTTTTTT | . | few | TRBJ1-4 | TRBV30
CASSLKGTWGAADTQYF | TGTGCCAGCAGCTTAAAGGGGACGTGGGGGGCCGCGGATACGCAGTATTTT | . | medium-sized | TRBJ2-3 | TRBV7-8
CASSEAGSVEKLFF | TGTGCCAGCAGTGAGGCTGGCTCAGTAGAAAAACTGTTTTTT | . | medium-sized | TRBJ1-4 | TRBV25-1
CASSRTAMGYTF | TGTGCCAGCAGTCGGACGGCTATGGGCTACACCTTC | . | . | TRBJ1-2 | TRBV6-6
CSARDQGRRNTEAFF | TGCAGTGCTAGAGACCAGGGACGGCGGAACACTGAAGCTTTCTTT | . | many | TRBJ1-1 | TRBV20-1
CASSSSIAGSYEQYF | TGTGCCAGCAGCTCAAGCATAGCGGGGTCCTACGAGCAGTACTTC | TRBD2 | medium-sized | TRBJ2-7 | TRBV13
CSARDGPDTGELFF | TGCAGTGCTAGAGATGGACCAGACACCGGGGAGCTGTTTTTT | . | many | TRBJ2-2 | TRBV20-1
CASGWDSNTGELFF | TGTGCCAGCGGCTGGGACAGTAACACCGGGGAGCTGTTTTTT | TRBD1 | medium-sized | TRBJ2-2 | TRBV11-2
CASSPPTSRETQYF | TGTGCCAGCTCACCACCTACTAGCAGGGAGACCCAGTACTTC | . | medium-sized | TRBJ2-5 | TRBV18
CASSFGGRASEAFF | TGTGCCAGCAGTTTTGGAGGCAGGGCGTCTGAAGCTTTCTTT | . | . | TRBJ1-1 | TRBV28
CASSFRLDSPTDTQYF | TGTGCCAGCAGCTTTCGGTTGGACAGCCCCACAGATACGCAGTATTTT | . | many | TRBJ2-3 | TRBV7-2
CASSYSTLALHEQFF | TGTGCCAGCAGTTACTCGACGCTAGCGTTACATGAGCAGTTCTTC | . | medium-sized | TRBJ2-1 | TRBV6-5
CASNSGSKYEQYF | TGTGCCAGCAATAGCGGGAGTAAGTACGAGCAGTACTTC | TRBD2 | few | TRBJ2-7 | TRBV2
CASSFRSGQVGETQYF | TGTGCCAGCAGTTTCAGGAGTGGACAGGTCGGAGAGACCCAGTACTTC | TRBD1 | . | TRBJ2-5 | TRBV28
CASSYRVDDGELFF | TGTGCCAGCAGTTATAGGGTCGATGACGGGGAGCTGTTTTTT | . | few | TRBJ2-2 | TRBV6-2/TRBV6-3
CASSLGADTGELFF | TGTGCCAGCAGCTTAGGCGCCGACACCGGGGAGCTGTTTTTT | . | . | TRBJ2-2 | TRBV7-6
CATSRGVGVGLNTEAFF | TGTGCCACCAGCAGAGGGGTCGGAGTGGGTCTGAACACTGAAGCTTTCTTT | . | . | TRBJ1-1 | TRBV15
CSAQSSSNEQFF | TGCAGTGCTCAGAGTAGCAGCAATGAGCAGTTCTTC | . | few | TRBJ2-1 | TRBV20-1
CASMAGLTREYNEQFF | TGTGCCAGCATGGCGGGGCTTACCCGAGAGTACAATGAGCAGTTCTTC | . | few | TRBJ2-1 | TRBV2
CASSSWTNTDTQYF | TGCGCCAGCAGCTCCTGGACTAACACAGATACGCAGTATTTT | . | . | TRBJ2-3 | TRBV5-1
CASSQDGATNEKLFF | TGCGCCAGCAGCCAAGATGGTGCAACTAATGAAAAACTGTTTTTT | . | . | TRBJ1-4 | TRBV4-3
CAIRRLAGADSYEQYF | TGTGCCATCAGGAGACTAGCGGGGGCCGATTCCTACGAGCAGTACTTC | TRBD2 | . | TRBJ2-7 | TRBV10-3
CASSPRATGAYSYNEQFF | TGCGCCAGCAGCCCCCGCGCGACGGGGGCCTACTCCTACAATGAGCAGTTCTTC | . | . | TRBJ2-1 | TRBV4-3
CASSSFTDTQYF | TGTGCCAGCAGCTCGTTCACAGATACGCAGTATTTT | . | many | TRBJ2-3 | TRBV7-2
CSAREQGERGPLHF | TGCAGTGCTAGAGAACAGGGGGAAAGGGGACCCCTCCACTTT | TRBD1 | many | TRBJ1-6 | TRBV20-1
CASSPSGTEAFF | TGTGCCAGCAGCCCAAGCGGTACTGAAGCTTTCTTT | . | medium-sized | TRBJ1-1 | TRBV7-2
CASSYAASNTEAFF | TGTGCCAGCAGTTACGCGGCCTCGAACACTGAAGCTTTCTTT | . | medium-sized | TRBJ1-1 | TRBV12-3/TRBV12-4
CSVVHWTGELFF | TGCAGCGTTGTACATTGGACCGGGGAGCTGTTTTTT | . | few | TRBJ2-2 | TRBV29-1
CASSRTSGMGSTQYF | TGTGCCAGCAGCCGGACTAGCGGGATGGGTAGTACGCAGTATTTT | TRBD2 | many | TRBJ2-3 | TRBV11-1
CASSLVKGNEAFF | TGTGCCAGCAGCTTAGTAAAGGGGAATGAAGCTTTCTTT | . | . | TRBJ1-1 | TRBV13
CASSLEGADGQPQHF | TGTGCCAGCAGCTTAGAGGGGGCAGATGGACAGCCCCAGCATTTT | TRBD1 | few | TRBJ1-5 | TRBV7-2
CASSPHTYEQYF | TGTGCCAGCAGCCCCCACACCTACGAGCAGTACTTC | . | few | TRBJ2-7 | TRBV7-2
CATSRDPGTSGYTF | TGTGCCACCAGCAGAGACCCGGGGACAAGTGGCTACACCTTC | . | many | TRBJ1-2 | TRBV15
CSADGEGWLAFF | TGCAGTGCCGATGGAGAGGGATGGTTGGCTTTCTTT | . | few | TRBJ1-1 | TRBV20-1
CASSGWVGVSTDTQYF | TGTGCCAGCAGTGGATGGGTTGGGGTTAGCACAGATACGCAGTATTTT | . | few | TRBJ2-3 | TRBV28
CSASSAGATDTQYF | TGCAGTGCTAGTTCGGCGGGGGCCACAGATACGCAGTATTTT | . | medium-sized | TRBJ2-3 | TRBV20-1
CASSYTSIQYF | TGTGCCAGCAGTTACACGTCCATTCAGTACTTC | . | few | TRBJ2-4 | TRBV6-2/TRBV6-3